The clone carrying this T cell receptor (beta chain) has a handful of counts. Its target is unknown. V gave up 4 bases and J gave up 4 bases, with 14 bases separating them. CDR3 length: 14 amino acids. CDR1 is SGHDT and CDR2 is YYEEEE in the germline V gene. Clones were read by immunoSEQ multiplex PCR, and TCRdb kept only the in-frame ones, dropping some. The sample has under 25,000 clones; around 70% are singletons. This specimen comes from a study of tumor-infiltrating lymphocytes in localized non-small cell lung cancer. Background on the study: Tumor tissue and non-adjacent uninvolved lung came from each patient. General observations from the study: Different pieces of the same tissue went to different assays, confounding technical variation with intratumor heterogeneity. Immunotypes IM1 and IM2 had similar TCR-derived T-cell fractions.

The chain joins TRBV5-6 to TRBJ1-2, with D possibly being TRBD1 (5 bases). The TCR comes from a human donor with non-small cell lung cancer. Material for sequencing was lung tumor tissue. The CDR3 spells CASSRSGGVYGYTF. The DNA of the CDR3 is TGTGCCAGCAGCCGCAGTGGGGGAGTCTATGGCTACACCTTC. The entire variable domain, with the rest obtained from reference TRBV5-6 and TRBJ1-2, is as follows: DAGVTQSPTHLIKTRGQQVTLRCSPKSGHDTVSWYQQALGQGPQFIFQYYEEEERQRGNFPDRFSGHQFPNYSSELNVNALLLGDSALYLCASSRSGGVYGYTFGSGTRLTVV.